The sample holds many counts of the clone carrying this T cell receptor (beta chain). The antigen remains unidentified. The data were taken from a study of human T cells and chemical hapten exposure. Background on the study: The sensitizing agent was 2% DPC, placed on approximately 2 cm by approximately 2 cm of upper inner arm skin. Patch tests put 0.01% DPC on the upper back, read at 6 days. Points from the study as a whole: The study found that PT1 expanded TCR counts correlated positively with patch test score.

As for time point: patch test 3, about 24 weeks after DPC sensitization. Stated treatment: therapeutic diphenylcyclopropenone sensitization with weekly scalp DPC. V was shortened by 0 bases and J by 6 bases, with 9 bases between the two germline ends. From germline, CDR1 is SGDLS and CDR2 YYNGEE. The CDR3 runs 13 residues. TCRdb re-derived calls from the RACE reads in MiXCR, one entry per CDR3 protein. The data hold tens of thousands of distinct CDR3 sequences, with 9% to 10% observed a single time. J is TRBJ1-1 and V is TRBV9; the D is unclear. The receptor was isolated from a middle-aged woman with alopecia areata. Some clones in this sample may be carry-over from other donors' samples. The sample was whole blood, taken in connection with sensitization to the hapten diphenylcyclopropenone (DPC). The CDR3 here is CASSVGDRSEAFF. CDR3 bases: TGTGCCAGCAGCGTAGGTGACCGCTCTGAAGCTTTCTTT.